The T cell receptor beta chain described here comes from a study of Ad26.COV2.S vaccination and SARS-CoV-2 variants. Study background: Participants got Ad26.COV2.S intramuscularly, once or twice 56 days apart. Whole-study findings and limits: Once vaccination had occurred, spike-specific CD8+ and CD4+ T cell responses reportedly showed substantial breadth.

Treatment in this sample: about 20 received Ad26.COV2.S at low or high dose, single or two shots; about 5 received placebo; per-sample allocation not given. Following the first vaccine or placebo injection, samples were taken on day 63. Participants' vaccine, an Ad26 vector, delivered Wuhan-strain SARS-CoV-2 spike. In regard to this clone: Its antigen is still unknown.

Repertoires were generated with immunoSEQ multiplex PCR, while TCRdb's copy carries only in-frame clones and drops some. Here the sample spans 380,000 or so clones, around 82% being singletons. The CDR3 sequence is 15 residues long. Germline V gives CDR1 SGHRS, CDR2 YFSETQ. The V end was cut by 4 bases, the J end by 12 bases, with 22 bases between. The source material was peripheral blood, sampled in a trial of Ad26.COV2.S vaccine versus placebo. V gene TRBV5-1 combines with J gene TRBJ1-4; tentatively, D is TRBD1 (5 bases). The source is a person aged 18-60 years who received the Ad26.COV2.S COVID-19 vaccine or a placebo. In DNA, the CDR3 is TGCGCCAGCAGCGAGGGAGGGACCTCCCGGTCGGAACTGTTTTTT. Translated: CASSEGGTSRSELFF.